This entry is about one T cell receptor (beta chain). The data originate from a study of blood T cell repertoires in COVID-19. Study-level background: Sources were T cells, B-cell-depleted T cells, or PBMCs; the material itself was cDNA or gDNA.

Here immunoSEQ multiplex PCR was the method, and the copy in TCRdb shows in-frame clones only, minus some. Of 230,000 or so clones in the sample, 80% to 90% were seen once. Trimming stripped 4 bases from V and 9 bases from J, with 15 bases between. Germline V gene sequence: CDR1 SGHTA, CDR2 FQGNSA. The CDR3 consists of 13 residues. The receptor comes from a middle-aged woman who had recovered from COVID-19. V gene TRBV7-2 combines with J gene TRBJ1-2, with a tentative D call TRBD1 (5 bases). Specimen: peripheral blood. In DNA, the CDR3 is TGTGCCAGCAGCTCCTTGGGGCACTCCAGCTACACCTTC. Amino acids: CASSSLGHSSYTF.